One sample yielded the 13 T cell receptor beta chains listed below, sequenced in a study of CD8+ T cells in alopecia areata. Following extraction, RNA underwent reverse transcription to cDNA, which served as the sequencing template. Assay used: immunoSEQ multiplex PCR; TCRdb lists only in-frame clones, some missing. The data contain roughly 100,000 clones, 60% of them singletons. The treatment is: oral pan-JAK inhibitor, 5-10 mg twice daily. The sequenced sample was CD8+ T cells sorted from blood, obtained at approximately week 60, from a patient treated with tofacitinib. These TCRs come from a human donor with alopecia areata.

The chain couples TRBV2 to TRBJ1-4, with a possible D match to TRBD1 (5 bases). V lost 2 bases, J lost 7 bases, and 14 bases lay in between. The CDR3 length is 15 residues. Germline values: CDR1 SNHLY, CDR2 FYNNEI. The CDR3 spells CASSEWRDVGEKLFF. In DNA form, the CDR3 reads TGTGCCAGCAGTGAATGGCGGGACGTTGGTGAAAAACTGTTTTTT.

This chain joins TRBV30 and TRBJ1-2; D gene ambiguous. This CDR3 comprises 13 residues. Trimming removed 4 bases from V and 1 base from J, with 10 bases in between. CDR1 and CDR2 from the germline V gene are GTSNPN and SVGIG (reference sequence). DNA of the CDR3: TGTGCCTGGAAGGGCCCCGGTAACTATGGCTACACCTTC. It is translated as CAWKGPGNYGYTF. Drawing the rest from reference TRBV30 and TRBJ1-2, the complete variable domain is SQTIHQWPATLVQPVGSPLSLECTVEGTSNPNLYWYRQAAGRGLQLLFYSVGIGQISSEVPQNLSASRPQDRQFILSSKKLLLSDSGFYLCAWKGPGNYGYTFGSGTRLTVV.

This clone was seen more than once but under ten times. The chain links TRBV29-1 to TRBJ2-7, with D tentatively TRBD1 or TRBD2 (5 bases each). V was cut by 6 bases and J by 2 bases, with 14 bases left in between. The germline gives CDR1 SQVTM, CDR2 ANQGSEA. The CDR3 consists of 13 residues. The CDR3 here is CSVGEGNPYEQYF. Written as DNA, the CDR3 is TGCAGCGTGGGGGAAGGGAACCCCTACGAGCAGTACTTC.

This rearrangement joins TRBV6-4 to TRBJ1-1, with no clear D. Between the trimmed V and J ends, which lost 3 bases and 0 bases, there was a span of 5 bases. The CDR3 covers 13 residues. Germline values: CDR1 MRHNA, CDR2 SNTAGT. The CDR3 loop reads CASSDGVNTEAFF. The CDR3 bases are TGTGCCAGCAGTGATGGGGTGAACACTGAAGCTTTCTTT.

A remark on this clone: The sample holds other DNA sequences that translate to the same CDR3. The chain has TRBV12-5 and TRBJ2-1; D not resolved. In germline, CDR1 is LGHNT, CDR2 FRNRAP. The CDR3 runs to 10 residues. Between the trimmed V and J ends, which lost 2 bases and 10 bases, there was a span of 3 bases. The CDR3 sequence is CASGLNEQFF. The CDR3 nucleotides are TGTGCTAGTGGTTTGAACGAGCAGTTCTTC. Using reference TRBV12-5 and TRBJ2-1 for the parts outside the CDR3, the full variable domain is DARVTQTPRHKVTEMGQEVTMRCQPILGHNTVFWYRQTMMQGLELLAYFRNRAPLDDSGMPKDRFSAEMPDATLATLKIQPSEPRDSAVYFCASGLNEQFFGPGTRLTVL.

This chain uses TRBV4-1 with TRBJ1-1, with D hard to call. The V end lost 4 bases, the J end lost 0 bases, and 6 bases lay between the germline ends. Looked up from germline, CDR1 is MGHRA and CDR2 is YSYEKL. The CDR3 runs 13 residues. CDR3 DNA: TGCGCCAGCAGCCCAACAATGAACACTGAAGCTTTCTTT. This translates into CASSPTMNTEAFF.

This clone has a single count. This chain joins TRBV11-2 and TRBJ1-6; possibly TRBD1 for D (6 bases). CDR1 is SGHAT and CDR2 is FQNNGV in the germline V gene. CDR3 length: 15 amino acids. Trimming left V 4 bases short and J 5 bases short, with 12 bases between. CDR3 bases: TGTGCCAGCAGCTCCCGGACAGTTGATAATTCACCCCTCCACTTT. Translated, it gives CASSSRTVDNSPLHF.

As concerns this clone: The sample has other DNA sequences that encode this CDR3 too. The chain combines TRBV6-5 with TRBJ1-5; the D is unclear. The CDR3 extends over 13 amino acids. The V gene lost 2 bases and the J gene lost 4 bases, with 6 bases spanning the gap. Germline assignment: CDR1 MNHEY and CDR2 SVGAGI. The CDR3 coding sequence is TGTGCCAGCAGTTACAGTCGGAATCAGCCCCAGCATTTT. This codes for CASSYSRNQPQHF.

V and J are TRBV7-8 and TRBJ1-6, with 8 bases that match TRBD1. This CDR3 contains 15 residues. The germline V gene has CDR1 SGHVS and CDR2 FQNEAQ. V was pared by 3 bases and J by 5 bases, with 3 bases of the junction left unmatched. This CDR3 is CASSLRQGNNSPLHF. The CDR3 coding sequence is TGTGCCAGCAGCTTGAGACAGGGGAATAATTCACCCCTCCACTTT.

J is TRBJ1-6 and V is TRBV30; D call uncertain. Trimming removed 4 bases from V and 8 bases from J, with 12 bases in between. Germline loops: CDR1 GTSNPN, CDR2 SVGIG (reference sequence). The CDR3 has 13 residues. The CDR3, as DNA: TGTGCCTGGAAAGCCGGACCCTATTCACCCCTCCACTTT. This sequence encodes CAWKAGPYSPLHF.

V is TRBV7-9 and J is TRBJ1-5, with 9 bases that match TRBD1. The CDR3 contains 15 residues. Germline loops: CDR1 SEHNR, CDR2 FQNEAQ (reference sequence). After removal of 1 base from V and 2 bases from J, the junction contained 0 bases not matched to a gene. The CDR3 sequence is CASSLGTGGNQPQHF. CDR3 bases: TGTGCCAGCAGCTTAGGGACAGGGGGCAATCAGCCCCAGCATTTT.

The chain is built from TRBV5-1 and TRBJ1-1; 8 bases match TRBD1. V was pared by 3 bases and J by 4 bases, with 11 bases of the junction left unmatched. The CDR3 has 16 amino acids. CDR1 SGHRS and CDR2 YFSETQ come from the germline V gene. The CDR3 is CASSSTGDYRITEAFF. The CDR3 DNA reads as TGCGCCAGCAGCTCGACAGGGGATTATCGGATCACTGAAGCTTTCTTT.

This clone came up a few times. V is TRBV9 and J is TRBJ1-1, with D possibly being TRBD1 (6 bases). The CDR3 has 13 residues. V shed 3 bases and J shed 0 bases, with 6 bases lying between them. Germline CDR1 is SGDLS and CDR2 is YYNGEE. The CDR3 DNA is TGTGCCAGCAGCGAGGGGGTGAACACTGAAGCTTTCTTT. As protein: CASSEGVNTEAFF.